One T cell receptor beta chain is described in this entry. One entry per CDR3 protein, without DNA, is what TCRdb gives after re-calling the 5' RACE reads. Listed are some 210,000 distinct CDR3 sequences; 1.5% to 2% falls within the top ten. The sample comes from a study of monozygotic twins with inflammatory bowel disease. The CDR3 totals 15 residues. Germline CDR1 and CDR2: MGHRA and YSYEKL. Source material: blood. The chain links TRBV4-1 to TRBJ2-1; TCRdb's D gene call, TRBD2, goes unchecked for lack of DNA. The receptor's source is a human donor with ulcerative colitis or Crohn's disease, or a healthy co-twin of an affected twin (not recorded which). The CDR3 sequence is CASSYGIQESHKQFF.